A selection of T cell receptor beta chains follows, all from one sample in a study of blood T cell repertoires in COVID-19. Clones were read by immunoSEQ multiplex PCR, and TCRdb kept only the in-frame ones, dropping some. The repertoire holds some 130,000 clones, with more than 75% as singletons. Material: peripheral blood. The receptors originated from a man between 45 and 60 years old with active COVID-19. Both conserved end residues are part of each CDR3. Fields, in order: D gene, V gene, J gene, clone size, CDR3 DNA, CDR3 protein. A D gene is named only where the DNA matches it firmly. Some rows mark clone size as missing; the rest say once, few, many or name a class of expanded clone.

>-|TRBV19|TRBJ2-7|-
TGTGCCAGTAGTATCAGGGCGGACCCTTACGAGCAGTACTTC
CASSIRADPYEQYF
>-|TRBV3-1/TRBV3-2|TRBJ1-5|-
TGTGCCAGCAGTCTAGGGGCGAACAATCAGCCCCAGCATTTT
CASSLGANNQPQHF
>-|TRBV3-1/TRBV3-2|TRBJ1-5|-
TGTGCCAGCAGCCAACGGGGGGCCCGGGGCAATCAGCCCCAGCATTTT
CASSQRGARGNQPQHF
>TRBD2|TRBV7-6|TRBJ2-1|-
TGTGCCAGCAGCTTAGAACCGGGACTAGCGTCCTCCAATGAGCAGTTCTTC
CASSLEPGLASSNEQFF
>-|TRBV11-3|TRBJ2-2|-
TGTGCCAGCAGCTTAGGGGGCCCCACCGGGGAGCTGTTTTTT
CASSLGGPTGELFF
>TRBD2|TRBV11-2|TRBJ2-5|-
TGTGCCAGCAGCCCGAGGTCACTAGCGGGGGGGAAACAAGAGACCCAGTACTTC
CASSPRSLAGGKQETQYF
>-|TRBV27|TRBJ1-2|-
TGTGCCAGCAGTTTATCCGGGAACTATGGCTACACCTTC
CASSLSGNYGYTF
>-|TRBV27|TRBJ2-1|-
TGTGCCAGCAGTTCGACACTGAGCTCCTACAATGAGCAGTTCTTC
CASSSTLSSYNEQFF
>-|TRBV18|TRBJ2-5|-
TGTGCCAGCTCACCGGGGCAGCAAGAGACCCAGTACTTC
CASSPGQQETQYF
>-|TRBV7-3|TRBJ2-2|-
TGTGCCAGCAGAATGAACAGGGACACCGGGGAGCTGTTTTTT
CASRMNRDTGELFF
>TRBD2|TRBV9|TRBJ2-3|-
TGTGCCAGCAGCAGGGACTACAACACAGATACGCAGTATTTT
CASSRDYNTDTQYF
>-|TRBV9|TRBJ1-2|once
TGTGCCAGCAGCGTAGACGGGAGCTATGGCTACACCTTC
CASSVDGSYGYTF
>-|TRBV3-1/TRBV3-2|TRBJ2-5|-
TGTGCCAGCAGCCAGAGGCTGGGAGGACAAGAGACCCAGTACTTC
CASSQRLGGQETQYF
>-|TRBV3-1/TRBV3-2|TRBJ2-1|-
TGTGCCAGCAGCTTGGAGGGCCTGAGCTACAATGAGCAGTTCTTC
CASSLEGLSYNEQFF
>-|TRBV7-2|TRBJ2-7|-
TGTGCCAGCAGCTTGCTGAGCGAGCAGTACTTC
CASSLLSEQYF
>-|TRBV9|TRBJ1-2|-
TGTGCCAGCAGCGGGACAAACGATGGCTACACCTTC
CASSGTNDGYTF
>TRBD1|TRBV6-6|TRBJ1-6|-
TGTGCCAGCAGTTACCAGGGGGAGCTTTCACCCCTCCACTTT
CASSYQGELSPLHF
>-|TRBV3-1/TRBV3-2|TRBJ1-2|few
TGTGCCAGCAGCCAAGACCCACGGGTGTTGGACTATGGCTACACCTTC
CASSQDPRVLDYGYTF
>-|TRBV27|TRBJ2-1|-
TGTGCCAGCAGTCCCCTCCCCCATAGCGCGGGATACAATGAGCAGTTCTTC
CASSPLPHSAGYNEQFF
>-|TRBV5-4|TRBJ2-5|-
TGTGCCAGCAGCCTTCAGGGAGGAGAGACCCAGTACTTC
CASSLQGGETQYF
>-|TRBV29-1|TRBJ1-1|-
TGCAGCGTTGAGAGGAGGTTGAACACTGAAGCTTTCTTT
CSVERRLNTEAFF
>-|TRBV27|TRBJ1-5|-
TGTGCCAGCAGCCAGTATACAAATAGCAATCAGCCCCAGCATTTT
CASSQYTNSNQPQHF
>-|TRBV11-3|TRBJ2-1|-
TGTGCCAGCAGCTTAACAGGGCTGGTTGAGCAGTTCTTC
CASSLTGLVEQFF
>-|TRBV6-1|TRBJ2-5|-
TGTGCCAGCAGTGAATCCCTTATCGGGGTGGGAGAGACCCAGTACTTC
CASSESLIGVGETQYF
>-|TRBV19|TRBJ1-5|-
TGTGCCAGCGCAGGGGTGAATCAGCCCCAGCATTTT
CASAGVNQPQHF
>-|TRBV5-8|TRBJ1-5|-
TGTGCCAGCAGCTTCAGTCTCAATCAGCCCCAGCATTTT
CASSFSLNQPQHF
>TRBD1|TRBV7-9|TRBJ1-2|-
TGTGCCTCAGGACAGGCCGCTAACTATGGCTACACCTTC
CASGQAANYGYTF